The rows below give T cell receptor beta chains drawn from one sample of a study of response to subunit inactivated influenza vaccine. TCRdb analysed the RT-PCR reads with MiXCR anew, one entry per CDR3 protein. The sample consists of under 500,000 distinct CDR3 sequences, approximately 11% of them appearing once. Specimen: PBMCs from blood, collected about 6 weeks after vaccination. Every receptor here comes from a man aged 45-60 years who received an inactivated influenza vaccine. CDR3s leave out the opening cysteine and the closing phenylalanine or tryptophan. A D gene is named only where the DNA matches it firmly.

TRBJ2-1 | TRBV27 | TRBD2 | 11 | ASSPVAGHEQF
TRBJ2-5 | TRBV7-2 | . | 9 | ASGNQETQY
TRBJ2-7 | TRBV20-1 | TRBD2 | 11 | SARVSGRSEQY
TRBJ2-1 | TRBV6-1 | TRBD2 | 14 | ASSHGLAGRENEQF
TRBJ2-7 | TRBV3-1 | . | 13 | ASRLLSSASYEQY
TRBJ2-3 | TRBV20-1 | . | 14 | SARPLSGARTDTQY
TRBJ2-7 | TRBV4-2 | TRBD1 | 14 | ASSQETGGDYYEQY
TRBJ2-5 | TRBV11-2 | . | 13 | ASSPSMTPGETQY
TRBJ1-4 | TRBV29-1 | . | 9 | SVDWREKLF
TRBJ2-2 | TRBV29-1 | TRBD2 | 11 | SVGRGDTGELF
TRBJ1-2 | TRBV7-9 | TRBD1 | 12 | ASSQTGTGDGYT
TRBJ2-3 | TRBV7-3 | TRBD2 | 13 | ASSQAGIHTDTQY
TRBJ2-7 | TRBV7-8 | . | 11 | ASSLGSDYEQY
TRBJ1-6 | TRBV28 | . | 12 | ASSLRDFNSPLH
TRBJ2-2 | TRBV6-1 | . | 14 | ASSPRRLQDTGELF
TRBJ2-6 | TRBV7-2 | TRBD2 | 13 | ASRLGRAGANVLT
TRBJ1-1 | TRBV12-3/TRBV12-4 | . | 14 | ASSRRLRSKDTEAF
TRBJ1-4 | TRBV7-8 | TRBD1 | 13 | ASSPRTGVNEKLF
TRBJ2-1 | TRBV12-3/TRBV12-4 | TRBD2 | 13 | ASSRTSGYYNEQF
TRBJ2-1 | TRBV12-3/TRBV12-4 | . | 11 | ASSFWSDNEQF
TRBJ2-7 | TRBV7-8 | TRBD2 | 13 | ASSILAEGVYEQY
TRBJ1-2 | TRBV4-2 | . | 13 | ASSQDSGANYGYT
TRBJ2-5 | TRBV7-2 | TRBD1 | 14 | ASSRMGRGQLETQY
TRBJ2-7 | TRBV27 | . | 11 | ASSFRAQDEQY
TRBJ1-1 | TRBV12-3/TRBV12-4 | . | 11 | ASRSDSNTEAF
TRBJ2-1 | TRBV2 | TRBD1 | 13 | ASSMRQGIEGEQF